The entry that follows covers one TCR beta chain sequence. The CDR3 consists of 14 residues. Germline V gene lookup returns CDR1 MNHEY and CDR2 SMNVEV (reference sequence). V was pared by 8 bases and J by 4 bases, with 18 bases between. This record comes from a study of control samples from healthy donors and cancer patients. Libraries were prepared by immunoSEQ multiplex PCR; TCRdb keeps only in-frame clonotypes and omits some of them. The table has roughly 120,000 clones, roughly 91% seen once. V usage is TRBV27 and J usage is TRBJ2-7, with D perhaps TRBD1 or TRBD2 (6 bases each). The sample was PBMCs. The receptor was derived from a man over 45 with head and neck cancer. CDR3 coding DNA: TGTGCCAGCGGATTAGGGGGGCGCATTTACGAGCAGTACTTC. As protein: CASGLGGRIYEQYF.